This entry lists 13 T cell receptor beta chains sequenced from one sample in a study of blood T cell repertoires in COVID-19. This table comes from immunoSEQ multiplex PCR, and its TCRdb copy is limited to in-frame clones, with some not included. The data contain 230,000 or so clones, around 84% of them singletons. Sequencing used peripheral blood. The receptors here all came from a man in his forties who had recovered from COVID-19.

CDR3 coding DNA: TGTGCCAGCAGCTCCTATGGAGATACGCAGTATTTT. Its translation is CASSSYGDTQYF. This chain links TRBV7-2 with TRBJ2-3, with unresolved D. Germline lookup yields CDR1 SGHTA and CDR2 FQGNSA. The CDR3 sequence is 12 residues long. Trimming took 4 bases from V and 5 from J, leaving 7 bases between them.

This chain uses TRBV29-1 with TRBJ1-2; the match to TRBD1 covers 10 bases. Germline loops: CDR1 SQVTM, CDR2 ANQGSEA. The CDR3 consists of 13 residues. V lost 4 bases to trimming and J lost 7 bases; unmatched junction nucleotides: 6. This CDR3 is CSVVGRTGGGYTF. The CDR3 DNA sequence: TGCAGCGTTGTTGGACGGACAGGGGGTGGCTACACCTTC.

The gene calls are TRBV3-1 (or the pseudogene TRBV3-2) and TRBJ1-1; D is ambiguous. Trimming removed 6 bases at V and 3 bases at J, with 14 bases between. The CDR3 runs 14 residues. The germline gives CDR1 LGHDT, CDR2 YNNKEL (reference sequence). The CDR3 DNA follows: TGTGCCAGCAGTCTTGCCGGAGTAGACACTGAAGCTTTCTTT. Translated: CASSLAGVDTEAFF.

This clone has just a few counts. The chain joins TRBV5-4 to TRBJ2-5; 8 positions agree with TRBD2. Germline CDR1 is SGHNT and CDR2 is YYREEE (reference sequence). The CDR3 is 18 residues long. Germline trimming cut 3 bases from V and 5 bases from J; bases unmatched to any gene: 18. CDR3 amino acids: CASSSSTGASGHSETQYF. The CDR3 nucleotides read TGTGCCAGCAGCTCGTCCACGGGGGCTAGCGGGCACTCGGAGACCCAGTACTTC.

The chain recombines TRBV5-4 with TRBJ2-7; TRBD2 is a possible D gene (6 bases). The V gene lost 0 bases and the J gene lost 3 bases, with 13 bases spanning the gap. Germline V lookup: CDR1 SGHNT, CDR2 YYREEE (reference sequence). The CDR3 runs to 15 residues. CDR3 amino acids: CASSLAGGSNYEQYF. The DNA of the CDR3 is TGTGCCAGCAGCTTGGCTGGGGGGAGTAACTACGAGCAGTACTTC.

Note on this clone: Other DNA sequences from this sample encode an identical CDR3 as well. The chain links TRBV12-3 or TRBV12-4 to TRBJ1-2; no definite D call. The CDR3 runs 12 residues. The V gene lost 5 bases and the J gene lost 0 bases, with 4 bases spanning the gap. CDR3 nucleotides: TGTGCCAGCAGTGCGTCTAACTATGGCTACACCTTC. The encoded protein is CASSASNYGYTF.

The chain joins TRBV3-1 (or the pseudogene TRBV3-2) to TRBJ2-2; maybe TRBD2 (6 bases). The CDR3 sequence is 16 residues long. Germline V gene data show CDR1 as LGHDT and CDR2 as YNNKEL (reference sequence). The V gene lost 2 bases and the J gene lost 7 bases, with 17 bases spanning the gap. The CDR3 coding sequence is TGTGCCAGCAGCCAACTTATCCATGGGGGGATCGGGGAGCTGTTTTTT. This translates into CASSQLIHGGIGELFF.

This clone was observed a single time. The CDR3, as DNA: TGTGCCAGCCGCCGAACTACTAATGAAAAACTGTTTTTT. Translating gives CASRRTTNEKLFF. The chain is built from TRBV6-2 or TRBV6-3 and TRBJ1-4; D is unclear. Trimming took off 8 bases at V and 2 bases at J, with 9 bases between the two ends. Germline CDR1 reads MNHEY; CDR2 reads SVGEGT. This CDR3 spans 13 amino acids.

The CDR3 DNA follows: TGCGCCAGCAGCGTCCAACCGGGATTAAGCAATCAGCCCCAGCATTTT. It encodes CASSVQPGLSNQPQHF. The V gene is TRBV5-1, the J gene TRBJ1-5, with D unresolved. V lost 4 bases and J 1 base, leaving 15 bases between the germline ends. Looked up from germline, CDR1 is SGHRS and CDR2 is YFSETQ. This CDR3 is built from 16 residues.

This clone was seen a single time. The V gene is TRBV3-1 (or the pseudogene TRBV3-2), the J gene TRBJ1-3, with D perhaps matching TRBD1 (5 bases). V was trimmed by 4 bases and J by 0 bases, leaving 13 bases between them. Germline-derived CDR1 and CDR2 are LGHDT and YNNKEL (reference sequence). The CDR3 runs 16 residues. This CDR3 reads CASSLRGGSSGNTIYF. The CDR3 DNA reads as TGTGCCAGCAGCCTAAGGGGAGGGAGCTCTGGAAACACCATATATTTT.

This clone was observed a single time. The chain carries TRBV27 and TRBJ2-1, with a possible D match to TRBD2 (5 bases). The CDR3 totals 13 residues. Germline lookup yields CDR1 MNHEY and CDR2 SMNVEV (reference sequence). The V end was cut by 0 bases, the J end by 7 bases, with 7 bases between. The CDR3 loop is CASSLSGRNEQFF. The CDR3 region has the DNA TGTGCCAGCAGTTTATCGGGGAGAAATGAGCAGTTCTTC.

The chain employs TRBV6-5 and TRBJ1-2, with D uncertain. V lost 0 bases, J lost 4 bases, and 6 bases lay in between. The CDR3 consists of 13 residues. Germline loops: CDR1 MNHEY, CDR2 SVGAGI. DNA of the CDR3: TGTGCCAGCAGTTACTCGGACTTCTATGGCTACACCTTC. Protein: CASSYSDFYGYTF.

The chain joins TRBV19 to TRBJ1-2; TRBD1 agrees at 8 bases. The V segment lost 5 bases and the J segment 5 bases; nucleotides outside the gene matches: 7. This CDR3 is 14 amino acids long. The V gene's germline CDR1 is LNHDA and CDR2 SQIVND (reference sequence). Written as DNA, the CDR3 is TGTGCCAGTAGTTCCGCCAGGGGGCTGTATGGCTACACCTTC. Residues: CASSSARGLYGYTF.